This entry features one TCR beta chain sequence. Its antigen is not known. This entry belongs to a study of CD8 T cells in ankylosing spondylitis. Study observations and caveats: About 8 highly homologous variants formed a TCR beta motif that appeared characteristic of ankylosing spondylitis blood. Within peripheral blood, clones linked to disease were CD8+ and relatively rare.

A quantitative 5'-RACE method, one with molecular barcodes, was used to make TCR beta libraries. TCRdb reprocessed the 5' RACE reads via MiXCR and lists one record per CDR3 protein. The data show 100,000 to 150,000 distinct CDR3 sequences, more than 15% seen once. V gave up 1 base and J gave up 0 bases, with 9 bases separating them. Per germline, CDR1 MNHNS and CDR2 SASEGT. This CDR3 contains 15 residues. The specimen was blood, either unsorted or a sorted T cell fraction (not recorded which). The receptor was isolated from a male donor with ankylosing spondylitis. The rearrangement links TRBV6-1 to TRBJ1-1; D gene uncertain. The CDR3 sequence: CASSEGRLMNTEAFF. CDR3 sequence (DNA): TGTGCCAGCAGTGAAGGGCGGCTGATGAACACTGAAGCTTTCTTT.